The present T cell receptor (beta chain) was sequenced within a study of kidney transplant recipient with SARS-CoV-2 infection. The sample holds many counts of this clonotype. TCRdb itself ran the reads through MiXCR, one entry per CDR3 protein. The sample shows 200,000 to 300,000 distinct CDR3 sequences, 25% to 35% of them seen only once. The CDR3 has 16 amino acids. Per the germline V gene, CDR1 is SGHDT and CDR2 is YYEEEE. Trimming cost V 7 bases and J 4 bases, with 23 bases left between them. The sequence derives from a male patient aged 25-45 years who had COVID-19 and was a kidney transplant recipient. Certain T cells may be donor cells from the graft. The rearrangement joins TRBV5-6 to TRBJ1-2; no definite D call. The source was a blood sample, collected at baseline and on roughly day 110 from a kidney transplant recipient. The CDR3 is CASEMFNSRKTYGYTF. DNA of the CDR3: TGTGCCAGCGAAATGTTCAATAGTCGAAAGACCTATGGCTACACCTTC.